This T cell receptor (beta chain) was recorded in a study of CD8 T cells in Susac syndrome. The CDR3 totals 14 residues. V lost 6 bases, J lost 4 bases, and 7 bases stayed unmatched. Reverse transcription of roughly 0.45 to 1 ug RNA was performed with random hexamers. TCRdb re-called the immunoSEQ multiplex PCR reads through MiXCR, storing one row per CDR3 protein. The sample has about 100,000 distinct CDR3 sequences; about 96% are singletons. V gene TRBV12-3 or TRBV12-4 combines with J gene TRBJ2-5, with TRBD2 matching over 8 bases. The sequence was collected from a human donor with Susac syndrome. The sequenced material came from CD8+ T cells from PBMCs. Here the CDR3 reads CASSPGTRVETQYF. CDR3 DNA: TGTGCCAGCAGCCCCGGGACTAGGGTAGAGACCCAGTACTTC.